This T cell receptor beta chain was recovered during a study of blood T cell repertoires in COVID-19. The overall study: The study drew acute and convalescent COVID-19 samples from the United States, Italy and Spain.

Across about 22 US areas, participants ranged in age from about 18 to 90 years. Measured with immunoSEQ multiplex PCR; TCRdb has only the in-frame clones, and not every one. This table holds some 230,000 clones, 80% to 90% found once. The sequencing input was PBMCs or T cells enriched from blood (not recorded which). This clonotype originated in a woman under 30 in a cohort exposed to, infected with or recovered from COVID-19 (not recorded which).

In DNA form, the CDR3 reads TGCGCCAGCAGCCAAGATTCATTGGCATACTATGGCTACACCTTC. Protein sequence: CASSQDSLAYYGYTF. V usage is TRBV4-1 and J usage is TRBJ1-2, with no clear D. Deletions cut 0 bases from V and 3 bases from J, with 11 bases between. This CDR3 region has 15 residues. Looked up from germline, CDR1 is MGHRA and CDR2 is YSYEKL.